One sample yielded the 14 T cell receptor beta chains listed below, sequenced in a study of identical twins. Each CDR3 protein is one row after TCRdb ran MiXCR on the 5' RACE reads. The repertoire holds around 530,000 distinct CDR3 sequences, with nearly 15% as singletons. These data were also filed under a second study, of yellow fever vaccine responses in identical twins.

Sequences were obtained from CD4+ T cells sorted from blood. The receptors come from a woman aged 18-35 years in good health.

This clonotype was observed a handful of times. V is TRBV3-1 and J is TRBJ2-5; 7 positions agree with TRBD1. The CDR3 has 15 amino acids. Trimming took 4 bases from V and 3 from J; bases not matched to a gene: 8. Per the germline V gene, CDR1 is LGHDT and CDR2 is YNNKEL (reference sequence). In DNA, the CDR3 is TGTGCCAGCAGCCTCACGACAGGGATAAAAGAGACCCAGTACTTC. Translation: CASSLTTGIKETQYF.

This clonotype was picked up many times. CDR3 residues: CASSLPPGAYGYTF. The CDR3, as DNA: TGTGCCAGCAGCTTACCCCCGGGGGCCTATGGCTACACCTTC. The J gene is TRBJ1-2, the V gene TRBV12-3 or TRBV12-4; possibly TRBD1 for D (6 bases). With 6 bases removed from V and 4 bases from J, the gap between germline ends came to 15 bases. The CDR3 extends over 14 amino acids.

The genes are TRBV12-3 or TRBV12-4 and TRBJ2-5; 7 positions agree with TRBD2. The CDR3 length is 14 residues. V trimming: 1 base; J trimming: 6 bases; junction bases outside the gene matches: 5. In DNA form, the CDR3 reads TGTGCCAGCAGTTTAGGCAGCGGGACGAAGACCCAGTACTTC. Its translation: CASSLGSGTKTQYF.

This clonotype was seen a handful of times. The CDR3 DNA sequence: TGTGCCATCAGGACTGGACAGAAAGACAATGAGCAGTTCTTC. Protein product: CAIRTGQKDNEQFF. V gene TRBV10-3 combines with J gene TRBJ2-1; a possible D gene is TRBD1 (6 bases). There are 14 residues in the CDR3. V lost 6 bases, J lost 5 bases, and 14 bases lay in between. Per the germline V gene, CDR1 is ENHRY and CDR2 is SYGVKD.

This clonotype was detected ten times or more. The chain employs TRBV2 and TRBJ2-7, with 8 positions matching TRBD2. This CDR3 comprises 13 residues. V trimming: 5 bases; J trimming: 2 bases; junction bases outside the gene matches: 2. CDR1 is SNHLY and CDR2 is FYNNEI in the germline V gene. CDR3 bases: TGTGCCAGCAGTAGGACTAGCCCCTACGAGCAGTACGTC. It encodes CASSRTSPYEQYV.

This chain uses TRBV4-1 with TRBJ1-3; 8 bases match TRBD1. This CDR3 is built from 19 residues. V lost 4 bases, J lost 0 bases, and 14 bases stayed unmatched. Germline CDR1 and CDR2: MGHRA and YSYEKL. In nucleotides, the CDR3 is TGCGCCAGCAGCCCCCTAGCGGGACAGGCGTTAATCTCTGGAAACACCATATATTTT. Protein product: CASSPLAGQALISGNTIYF.

V gene TRBV28 combines with J gene TRBJ1-6; D unclear. The CDR3 extends over 13 amino acids. Trimming removed 3 bases at V and 9 bases at J, with 9 bases between. Germline lookup yields CDR1 MDHEN and CDR2 SYDVKM. The CDR3: CASSLGRVSPLHF. The CDR3 coding sequence is TGTGCCAGCAGTTTGGGGAGGGTTTCACCCCTCCACTTT.

The chain employs TRBV2 and TRBJ2-7; D may be TRBD2 (6 bases). Trimming cost V 2 bases and J 3 bases, with 14 bases left between them. CDR3 length: 15 residues. Looked up from germline, CDR1 is SNHLY and CDR2 is FYNNEI. CDR3: CASSERAGPIYEQYF. CDR3 in DNA: TGTGCCAGCAGTGAACGCGCGGGACCTATCTACGAGCAGTACTTC.

This clonotype has a handful of counts. V usage is TRBV2 and J usage is TRBJ2-2; unclear D gene. With 10 bases removed from V and 0 bases from J, the gap between germline ends came to 15 bases. The CDR3 has 15 residues. Germline V CDR1 and CDR2: SNHLY, FYNNEI. CDR3 sequence (DNA): TGTGCCACCAAGACTCAGAATTCGAACACCGGGGAGCTGTTTTTT. As protein: CATKTQNSNTGELFF. Looking up the rest from reference TRBV2 and TRBJ2-2 gives the full variable domain: EPEVTQTPSHQVTQMGQEVILRCVPISNHLYFYWYRQILGQKVEFLVSFYNNEISEKSEIFDDQFSVERPDGSNFTLKIRSTKLEDSAMYFCATKTQNSNTGELFFGEGSRLTVL.

This clonotype was observed a handful of times. The gene calls are TRBV4-2 and TRBJ2-1; D is ambiguous. The CDR3 runs to 13 residues. Trimming left V 1 base short and J 8 bases short, with 9 bases between. The V gene's germline CDR1 is LGHNA and CDR2 YNFKEQ. CDR3 in amino acids: CASSQVSKDEQFF. The CDR3 DNA reads TGTGCCAGCAGCCAAGTATCAAAAGATGAGCAGTTCTTC.

CDR3 residues: CASSLASRVDQPQHF. CDR3 in DNA: TGTGCCAGCAGTTTAGCTTCCAGGGTTGATCAGCCCCAGCATTTT. This rearrangement joins TRBV28 to TRBJ1-5; D is possibly TRBD1 (5 bases). With 2 bases removed from V and 5 bases from J, the gap between germline ends came to 13 bases. The CDR3 sequence is 15 residues long. The V gene's germline CDR1 is MDHEN and CDR2 SYDVKM.

The V call is TRBV12-3 or TRBV12-4, the J call TRBJ2-7, with 16 positions matching TRBD2. CDR3 size: 15 residues. The trim removed 4 bases at V and 6 bases at J, leaving 3 bases unmatched. The CDR3 loop reads CASSWGTSGRGEQYF. DNA of the CDR3: TGTGCCAGCAGTTGGGGGACTAGCGGGAGGGGCGAGCAGTACTTC.

The chain uses TRBV12-3 or TRBV12-4 and TRBJ2-2, with TRBD2 as a possible D gene (6 bases). Trimming took off 8 bases at V and 7 bases at J, with 11 bases between the two ends. The CDR3 covers 12 residues. The CDR3 loop reads CASQGGVGELFF. In DNA, the CDR3 is TGTGCCAGCCAAGGCGGGGTCGGGGAGCTGTTTTTT.

The sample holds a few counts of this clonotype. CDR3 sequence (DNA): TGTGCCAGCAGTTATCGGGGGAGCCAGTACTTC. Translated: CASSYRGSQYF. This chain connects TRBV6-5 to TRBJ2-5; TRBD2 is a possible D gene (6 bases). Trimming stripped 3 bases from V and 10 bases from J, with 9 bases between. Germline CDR1 is MNHEY and CDR2 is SVGAGI. The CDR3 has 11 amino acids.